This is a list of T cell receptor beta chains from one sample in a study of cytomegalovirus exposure and HLA in healthy donors. The table came from immunoSEQ multiplex PCR; TCRdb's copy has only in-frame clones and leaves some out. The table records 150,000 to 200,000 clones, around 76% of them present only once. The material sequenced was PBMCs. These receptors were collected from a man aged 40-49 years in good health and CMV-seronegative. The CDR3 runs from the conserved cysteine through the conserved F or W. A D gene is named only where the DNA matches it firmly. Clone sizes are given selectively: once, few, many, or a class where the clone is expanded.

clone size	V gene	J gene	D gene	CDR3 protein	CDR3 DNA
NA	TRBV2	TRBJ1-2	NA	CASRGPGLNYGYTF	TGTGCCAGCAGGGGACCGGGACTAAACTATGGCTACACCTTC
NA	TRBV30	TRBJ2-3	NA	CAWTQGGYTQYF	TGTGCCTGGACTCAAGGGGGATATACGCAGTATTTT
NA	TRBV18	TRBJ2-5	NA	CASSPRTGETQYF	TGTGCCAGCTCACCAAGGACGGGGGAGACCCAGTACTTC
NA	TRBV7-9	TRBJ2-3	TRBD1	CASSPTGSADTQYF	TGTGCCAGCAGCCCGACAGGGTCGGCAGATACGCAGTATTTT
NA	TRBV28	TRBJ2-3	TRBD1	CASSLVRGPGDTQYF	TGTGCCAGCAGTTTGGTCAGGGGGCCTGGGGATACGCAGTATTTT
once	TRBV11-2	TRBJ2-7	TRBD2	CASSLGALAGAEQYF	TGTGCCAGCAGCTTAGGGGCACTAGCGGGAGCCGAGCAGTACTTC
NA	TRBV5-8	TRBJ1-5	NA	CASSGGSRSNQPQHF	TGTGCCAGCAGCGGCGGGAGTCGTAGCAATCAGCCCCAGCATTTT
NA	TRBV5-1	TRBJ2-2	NA	CASSSGLIPPGELFF	TGCGCCAGCAGCTCAGGGTTAATCCCCCCCGGGGAGCTGTTTTTT
NA	TRBV9	TRBJ2-3	NA	CASNKIAGRSTDTQYF	TGTGCCAGCAATAAAATCGCGGGTAGGAGCACAGATACGCAGTATTTT
NA	TRBV21-1	TRBJ1-5	NA	CASAEGAGQNQPQHF	TGTGCCAGCGCCGAGGGGGCGGGTCAAAATCAGCCCCAGCATTTT
NA	TRBV6-1	TRBJ1-2	NA	CASSEGPLYGYTF	TGTGCCAGCAGTGAGGGGCCTCTCTATGGCTACACCTTC
NA	TRBV4-1	TRBJ2-1	TRBD2	CASSQVAPTSGRTYEQFF	TGCGCCAGCAGCCAAGTAGCTCCTACTAGCGGGAGAACTTATGAGCAGTTCTTC
NA	TRBV27	TRBJ2-7	NA	CASSWSGTYEQYF	TGTGCCAGCAGTTGGTCCGGGACCTACGAGCAGTACTTC
NA	TRBV7-2	TRBJ2-1	TRBD2	CASSSALAGLNEQFF	TGTGCCAGCAGCTCCGCCCTAGCGGGGCTTAATGAGCAGTTCTTC
once	TRBV7-9	TRBJ2-7	TRBD1	CSSSFQIGTGGGHDEQYF	TGTTCCAGCAGCTTCCAAATCGGGACAGGGGGAGGCCATGATGAGCAGTACTTC
NA	TRBV2	TRBJ2-2	NA	CASKPRESTGELFF	TGTGCCAGCAAGCCCAGGGAAAGCACCGGGGAGCTGTTTTTT
NA	TRBV5-4	TRBJ1-2	TRBD1	CASNIDPRTGGAGGYTF	TGTGCCAGCAACATCGACCCTCGGACAGGGGGCGCGGGTGGCTACACCTTC
NA	TRBV2	TRBJ2-7	NA	CASSPGGSYEQYF	TGTGCCAGCAGCCCCGGAGGGAGCTACGAGCAGTACTTC
few	TRBV15	TRBJ1-1	TRBD1	CATSRGRTGRNTEAFF	TGTGCCACCAGCAGAGGCCGGACAGGGCGGAACACTGAAGCTTTCTTT
NA	TRBV27	TRBJ2-3	NA	CASSSGTSTDTQYF	TGTGCCAGCAGTTCCGGGACTAGCACAGATACGCAGTATTTT
NA	TRBV6-5	TRBJ2-5	TRBD2	CASSRTSGQETQYF	TGTGCCAGCAGCCGCACTAGCGGCCAAGAGACCCAGTACTTC
few	TRBV28	TRBJ1-4	NA	CASSLGRGSEKLFF	TGTGCCAGCAGTTTAGGTCGGGGGAGCGAAAAACTGTTTTTT
few	TRBV19	TRBJ2-5	NA	CASSTQETQYF	TGTGCCAGTAGTACTCAAGAGACCCAGTACTTC
NA	TRBV19	TRBJ1-1	TRBD1	CASIRTGGYTEAFF	TGTGCCAGTATCAGGACAGGGGGATACACTGAAGCTTTCTTT
few	TRBV9	TRBJ2-1	TRBD2	CASSASGNYNEQFF	TGTGCCAGCAGCGCCAGCGGGAACTACAATGAGCAGTTCTTC
NA	TRBV5-4	TRBJ1-1	NA	CASSPTQNTEAFF	TGTGCCAGCAGCCCCACACAGAACACTGAAGCTTTCTTT
NA	TRBV15	TRBJ2-3	NA	CATRFSRGSTDTQYF	TGTGCCACCAGGTTTAGCAGGGGTAGCACAGATACGCAGTATTTT